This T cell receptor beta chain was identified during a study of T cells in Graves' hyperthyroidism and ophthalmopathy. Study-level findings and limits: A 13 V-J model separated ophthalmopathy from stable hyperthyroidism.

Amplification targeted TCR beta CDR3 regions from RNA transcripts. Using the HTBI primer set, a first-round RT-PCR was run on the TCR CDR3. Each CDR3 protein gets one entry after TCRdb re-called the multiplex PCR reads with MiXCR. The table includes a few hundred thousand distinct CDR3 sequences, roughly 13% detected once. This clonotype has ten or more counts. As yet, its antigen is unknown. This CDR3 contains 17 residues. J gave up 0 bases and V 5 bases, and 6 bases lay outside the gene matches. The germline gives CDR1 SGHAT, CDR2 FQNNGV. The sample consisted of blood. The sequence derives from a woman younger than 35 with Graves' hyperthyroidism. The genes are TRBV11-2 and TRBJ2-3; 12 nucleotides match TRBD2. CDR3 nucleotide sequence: TGTGCCAGCAGCCCCCGGACTAGCGGGACTAGCACAGATACGCAGTATTTT. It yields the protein CASSPRTSGTSTDTQYF.